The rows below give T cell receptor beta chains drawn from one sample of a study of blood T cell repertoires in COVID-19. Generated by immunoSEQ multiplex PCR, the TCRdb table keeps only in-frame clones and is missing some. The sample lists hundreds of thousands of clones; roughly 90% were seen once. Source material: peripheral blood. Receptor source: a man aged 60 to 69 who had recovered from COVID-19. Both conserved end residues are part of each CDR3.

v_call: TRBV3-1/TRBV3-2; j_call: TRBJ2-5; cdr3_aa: CASSHGLVRTRETQYF
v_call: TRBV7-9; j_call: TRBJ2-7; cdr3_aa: CASSRGGDEQYF
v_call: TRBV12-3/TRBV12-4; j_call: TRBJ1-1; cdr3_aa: CASRQQGNTEAFF
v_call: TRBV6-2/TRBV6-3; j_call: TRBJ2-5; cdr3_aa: CASSLVAGVETQYF
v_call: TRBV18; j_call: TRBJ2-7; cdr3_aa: CASSPGTGGNEQYF
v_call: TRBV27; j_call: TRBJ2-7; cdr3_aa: CASSLYKRGPYEQYF
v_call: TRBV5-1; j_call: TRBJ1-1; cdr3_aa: CASSFGDRLNTEAFF
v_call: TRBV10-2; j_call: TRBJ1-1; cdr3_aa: CASRQVANTEAFF
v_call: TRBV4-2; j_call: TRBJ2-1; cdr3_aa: CASSQDWGGYNEQFF
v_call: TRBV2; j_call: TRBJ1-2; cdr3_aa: CASSGSQTSYTF
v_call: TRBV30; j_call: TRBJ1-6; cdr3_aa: CAWSVGQNNSPLHF
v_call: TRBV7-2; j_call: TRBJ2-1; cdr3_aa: CASSLLGGESNEQFF
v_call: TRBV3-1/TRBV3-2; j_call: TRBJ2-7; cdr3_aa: CASSQSDRGAYEQYF
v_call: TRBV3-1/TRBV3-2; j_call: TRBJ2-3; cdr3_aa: CASSQDRGGAYTDTQYF
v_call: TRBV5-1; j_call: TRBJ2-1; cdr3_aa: CASTRGASAYNEQFF